The next 26 T cell receptor beta chains were all read from a single sample in a study of T-cell memory formation after mild COVID-19. TCRdb redid the calling of the 5' RACE reads with MiXCR, one entry per CDR3 protein. This table has hundreds of thousands of distinct CDR3 sequences, roughly 14% appearing once. What was sequenced was PBMCs or a T cell subset sorted from them (not recorded which). These receptors originate from a man between 18 and 29 years old who had mild COVID-19 (a few samples of this study predate the infection). Cell type and time point are not known.

This clonotype was seen a few times. The rearrangement links TRBV2 to TRBJ2-1, with D unresolved. Germline V gene lookup returns CDR1 SNHLY and CDR2 FYNNEI. V gave up 5 bases and J gave up 4 bases, with 9 bases separating them. The CDR3 has 13 residues. In nucleotides, the CDR3 is TGTGCCAGCAGTCAGGTGGAATACAATGAGCAGTTCTTC. This gives the protein CASSQVEYNEQFF. Based on the CDR3 plus reference TRBV2 and TRBJ2-1, the full variable domain is EPEVTQTPSHQVTQMGQEVILRCVPISNHLYFYWYRQILGQKVEFLVSFYNNEISEKSEIFDDQFSVERPDGSNFTLKIRSTKLEDSAMYFCASSQVEYNEQFFGPGTRLTVL.

This clonotype was seen more than once but under ten times. The chain uses TRBV12-3 or TRBV12-4 and TRBJ2-2, with TRBD1 matching 7 bases. Trimming removed 3 bases from V and 6 bases from J; junction bases left unmatched: 1. The length of the CDR3 is 13 residues. The CDR3 reads CASSFQGAGELFF. CDR3 DNA sequence: TGTGCCAGCAGTTTCCAGGGGGCCGGGGAGCTGTTTTTT.

This chain uses TRBV7-6 with TRBJ2-4; D remains ambiguous. The CDR3 covers 13 residues. Trimming pared 5 bases from V and 3 bases from J, leaving 8 bases between. Germline lookup yields CDR1 SGHVS and CDR2 FNYEAQ. CDR3 residues: CASSPGGKNIQYF. The DNA of the CDR3 is TGTGCCAGCAGCCCAGGTGGCAAAAACATTCAGTACTTC. Looking up the rest from reference TRBV7-6 and TRBJ2-4 gives the full variable domain: GAGVSQSPRYKVTKRGQDVALRCDPISGHVSLYWYRQALGQGPEFLTYFNYEAQQDKSGLPNDRFSAERPEGSISTLTIQRTEQRDSAMYRCASSPGGKNIQYFGAGTRLSVL.

This clonotype appeared a few times. The chain links TRBV5-6 to TRBJ1-5; the D is unclear. The CDR3 runs 12 residues. Trimming removed 3 bases at V and 9 bases at J, with 10 bases between. Germline V CDR1 and CDR2: SGHDT, YYEEEE. The CDR3 loop is CASSSFPGPQHF. CDR3 sequence (DNA): TGTGCCAGCAGCTCCTTCCCAGGGCCCCAGCATTTT.

The sample holds a few counts of this clonotype. For the CDR3, the DNA is TGCAGTGCAGTTGGGACAGGGGGCGGGTACGAGCAGTACTTC. Its translation is CSAVGTGGGYEQYF. The V gene is TRBV20-1, the J gene TRBJ2-7, with 12 bases lining up with TRBD1. Germline assignment: CDR1 DFQATT and CDR2 SNEGSKA (reference sequence). Trimming cost V 6 bases and J 4 bases; bases outside gene matches: 7. The CDR3 totals 14 residues.

This clonotype was counted only a few times. The chain is built from TRBV6-5 and TRBJ1-6; perhaps TRBD1 as D (5 bases). Germline V gives CDR1 MNHEY, CDR2 SVGAGI. V was shortened by 2 bases and J by 9 bases, with 17 bases between the two germline ends. CDR3 length equals 16 residues. The DNA of the CDR3 is TGTGCCAGCAGTTACCCCCCGGGGCCACCTTCTTCACCCCTCCACTTT. Translation: CASSYPPGPPSSPLHF.

This clonotype was counted between two and nine times. The chain joins TRBV12-3 or TRBV12-4 to TRBJ2-6; D is undetermined. With 8 bases removed from V and 0 bases from J, the gap between germline ends came to 8 bases. This CDR3 is built from 14 residues. The CDR3: CASSVPSGANVLTF. The DNA for the CDR3 is TGTGCCAGCTCCGTACCCTCTGGGGCCAACGTCCTGACTTTC.

This clonotype was counted only a few times. The chain has TRBV2 and TRBJ2-3; unclear D gene. Looked up from germline, CDR1 is SNHLY and CDR2 is FYNNEI. The V and J ends lost 7 bases and 4 bases respectively, with 6 bases between them. CDR3 size: 11 residues. This CDR3 is CASMRADTQYF. DNA for the CDR3: TGTGCCAGCATGCGCGCAGATACGCAGTATTTT.

The chain employs TRBV5-1 and TRBJ2-7; TRBD1 aligns across 7 bases. Trimming removed 4 bases from V and 4 bases from J; junction bases left unmatched: 17. This CDR3 has 17 amino acids. Germline CDR1 SGHRS, CDR2 YFSETQ. In DNA form, the CDR3 reads TGCGCCAGCAGCGGCAACAGGGGAAGGGAGAGACTGTACGAGCAGTACGTC. This translates into CASSGNRGRERLYEQYV.

This clonotype was counted many times. The genes are TRBV11-2 and TRBJ1-1; no definite D call. Germline CDR1 SGHAT, CDR2 FQNNGV. Trimming left V 5 bases short and J 5 bases short, with 12 bases between. This CDR3 contains 13 residues. The CDR3 coding sequence is TGTGCCAGCAGCCGGCCCACCGGGACTGAAGCTTTCTTT. This codes for CASSRPTGTEAFF.

V usage is TRBV28 and J usage is TRBJ2-3, with a possible D match to TRBD2 (5 bases). The CDR3 runs to 17 residues. Trimming took 7 bases from V and 0 from J, leaving 20 bases between them. The germline CDR1 and CDR2 sequences are MDHEN and SYDVKM. The CDR3 sequence: CASMEVRLSGSTDTQYF. DNA of the CDR3: TGTGCCAGCATGGAGGTTCGTCTGTCGGGGAGCACAGATACGCAGTATTTT. Based on the CDR3 plus reference TRBV28 and TRBJ2-3, the full variable domain is DVKVTQSSRYLVKRTGEKVFLECVQDMDHENMFWYRQDPGLGLRLIYFSYDVKMKEKGDIPEGYSVSREKKERFSLILESASTNQTSMYLCASMEVRLSGSTDTQYFGPGTRLTVL.

This clonotype was observed a few times. This sequence joins TRBV4-1 and TRBJ2-7, with TRBD2 identical over 7 bases. The CDR3 loop spans 16 amino acids. Trimming took 3 bases from V and 2 from J; bases not matched to a gene: 10. Germline-derived CDR1 and CDR2 are MGHRA and YSYEKL. The CDR3 DNA sequence: TGCGCCAGCAGCCACCCGCTAGCGGCCAGACCCTACGAGCAGTACTTC. It translates to CASSHPLAARPYEQYF.

The CDR3 reads CASSADRGETQYF. The CDR3 region has the DNA TGTGCCAGCAGCGCGGACAGGGGAGAGACCCAGTACTTC. The rearrangement links TRBV7-2 to TRBJ2-5; the match to TRBD1 covers 9 bases. The CDR3 loop spans 13 amino acids. CDR1 is SGHTA, CDR2 FQGNSA, per germline. Trimming took 5 bases from V and 4 from J; bases not matched to a gene: 2.

V gene TRBV12-3 or TRBV12-4 combines with J gene TRBJ2-2; TRBD2 aligns across 7 bases. CDR3 length: 16 residues. V dropped 7 bases and J dropped 6; count of bases not matched to a gene: 14. DNA of the CDR3: TGTGCCAGCACCCCCTCCCACGGGGGGAAGGCCGGGGAGCTGTTTTTT. This encodes CASTPSHGGKAGELFF.

This chain links TRBV5-4 with TRBJ1-5, with D tentatively TRBD1 (6 bases). Germline V CDR1 and CDR2: SGHNT, YYREEE (reference sequence). V lost 1 base and J 0 bases, leaving 8 bases between the germline ends. This CDR3 region has 15 residues. DNA for the CDR3: TGTGCCAGCAGCTTGAAGGGGGATAGCAATCAGCCCCAGCATTTT. As protein: CASSLKGDSNQPQHF. Using reference TRBV5-4 and TRBJ1-5 for the parts outside the CDR3, the full variable domain is ETGVTQSPTHLIKTRGQQVTLRCSSQSGHNTVSWYQQALGQGPQFIFQYYREEENGRGNFPPRFSGLQFPNYSSELNVNALELDDSALYLCASSLKGDSNQPQHFGDGTRLSIL.

There are a few counts of this clonotype. V is TRBV20-1 and J is TRBJ1-4, with D possibly TRBD1 on 5 matching bases. This CDR3 has 15 amino acids. The V and J ends lost 3 bases and 5 bases respectively, with 16 bases between them. CDR1 and CDR2 (germline): DFQATT, SNEGSKA (reference sequence). CDR3 amino acids: CSASYPHRGNEKLFF. The CDR3 DNA sequence: TGCAGTGCTAGTTACCCTCACCGGGGGAATGAAAAACTGTTTTTT.

This clonotype was found many times. The chain links TRBV5-4 to TRBJ1-1, with 7 nucleotides matching TRBD1. This CDR3 spans 17 amino acids. The J segment lost 0 bases and the V segment lost 3 bases, leaving 11 bases of the junction unmatched. Germline V gives CDR1 SGHNT, CDR2 YYREEE (reference sequence). The CDR3 reads CASSSTGALFLNTEAFF. CDR3 DNA: TGTGCCAGCAGCTCTACAGGGGCCCTATTTTTGAACACTGAAGCTTTCTTT.

The chain has TRBV7-2 and TRBJ1-2; TRBD1 matches 9 bases. Germline assignment: CDR1 SGHTA and CDR2 FQGNSA. The CDR3 is 14 amino acids. V gave up 7 bases and J gave up 4 bases; unmatched junction bases: 7. The CDR3, as DNA: TGTGCCAGCAACCCCGGACAGGGGAGCTATGGCTACACCTTC. Its translation is CASNPGQGSYGYTF.

The chain links TRBV20-1 to TRBJ2-6, with D unresolved. The germline V gene encodes CDR1 DFQATT and CDR2 SNEGSKA (reference sequence). V lost 2 bases and J lost 1, with 6 bases in between. This CDR3 has 14 residues. The CDR3 sequence is CSARPRSGANVLTF. CDR3 nucleotides: TGCAGTGCTAGACCGAGGTCTGGGGCCAACGTCCTGACTTTC.

Only a few counts were recorded for this clonotype. The genes are TRBV5-1 and TRBJ1-4, with D hard to call. With 0 bases removed from V and 0 bases from J, the gap between germline ends came to 9 bases. Per germline, CDR1 SGHRS and CDR2 YFSETQ. The CDR3 loop spans 16 amino acids. CDR3 in DNA: TGCGCCAGCAGCTTGGGCAGTCTCTCAACTAATGAAAAACTGTTTTTT. It yields the protein CASSLGSLSTNEKLFF.

The CDR3 sequence is CASGLNINRGQNTEAFF. CDR3 nucleotide sequence: TGTGCTAGTGGCCTCAACATCAACAGGGGGCAAAACACTGAAGCTTTCTTT. This sequence joins TRBV12-5 and TRBJ1-1, with 9 bases identical to TRBD1. The CDR3 is 17 residues long. Germline V CDR1 and CDR2: LGHNT, FRNRAP. V lost 6 bases and J lost 2; bases outside the gene matches: 13.

The chain is built from TRBV12-3 or TRBV12-4 and TRBJ1-5; D might be TRBD1 (6 bases). There are 13 residues in the CDR3. The V and J ends lost 5 bases and 5 bases respectively, with 10 bases between them. CDR3 protein: CASSISGDQPQHF. The CDR3 region has the DNA TGTGCCAGCAGTATATCAGGGGATCAGCCCCAGCATTTT.

V usage is TRBV5-5 and J usage is TRBJ1-5, with D uncertain. The ends were cut back, 5 bases at V and 2 bases at J, with 11 bases in the middle. The germline gives CDR1 SGHKS, CDR2 YYEKEE (reference sequence). CDR3 size: 14 residues. CDR3 nucleotides: TGTGCCAGCAGGCCAGGAGTGGGCAATCAGCCCCAGCATTTT. Residues: CASRPGVGNQPQHF.

This clonotype was seen many times. The chain carries TRBV29-1 and TRBJ2-5, with D perhaps being TRBD1 or TRBD2 (5 bases each). Germline assignment: CDR1 SQVTM and CDR2 ANQGSEA. V lost 4 bases and J 4 bases, leaving 10 bases between the germline ends. The CDR3 length is 12 residues. CDR3 DNA: TGCAGCGTTGTTGAGGGGAGAGAGACCCAGTACTTC. Translation gives CSVVEGRETQYF.

In its sample, this clonotype was seen a few times. The chain joins TRBV5-1 to TRBJ2-1; maybe TRBD1 (5 bases). The CDR3 totals 15 residues. CDR1 is SGHRS and CDR2 is YFSETQ in the germline V gene. V lost 0 bases to trimming and J lost 4 bases, with 11 bases between them. The CDR3 nucleotides are TGCGCCAGCAGCTTGGCCGTAAGGGGATACAATGAGCAGTTCTTC. Protein product: CASSLAVRGYNEQFF. The full variable domain, with the rest looked up from reference TRBV5-1 and TRBJ2-1, is KAGVTQTPRYLIKTRGQQVTLSCSPISGHRSVSWYQQTPGQGLQFLFEYFSETQRNKGNFPGRFSGRQFSNSRSEMNVSTLELGDSALYLCASSLAVRGYNEQFFGPGTRLTVL.

This clonotype has at least ten counts. The CDR3 region has the DNA TGTGCCAGCAGTCAACCCGGGACTAAGCAGTACTTC. Translation: CASSQPGTKQYF. This sequence joins TRBV12-3 or TRBV12-4 and TRBJ2-7; TRBD2 matches 7 bases. The CDR3 runs 12 residues. The trim removed 5 bases at V and 8 bases at J, leaving 6 bases unmatched.